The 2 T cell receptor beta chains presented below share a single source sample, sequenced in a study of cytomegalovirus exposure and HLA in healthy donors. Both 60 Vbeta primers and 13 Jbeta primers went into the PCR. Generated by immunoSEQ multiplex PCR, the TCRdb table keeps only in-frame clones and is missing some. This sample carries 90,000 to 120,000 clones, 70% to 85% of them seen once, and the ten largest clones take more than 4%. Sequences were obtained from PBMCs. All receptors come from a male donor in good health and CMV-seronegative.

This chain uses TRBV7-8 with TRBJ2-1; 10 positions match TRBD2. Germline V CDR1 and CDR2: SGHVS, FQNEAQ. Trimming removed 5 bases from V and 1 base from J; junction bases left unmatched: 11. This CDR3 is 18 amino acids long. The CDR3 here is CASSHPAGGPWSYNEQFF. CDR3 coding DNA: TGTGCCAGCAGCCACCCAGCGGGAGGGCCTTGGTCCTACAATGAGCAGTTCTTC.

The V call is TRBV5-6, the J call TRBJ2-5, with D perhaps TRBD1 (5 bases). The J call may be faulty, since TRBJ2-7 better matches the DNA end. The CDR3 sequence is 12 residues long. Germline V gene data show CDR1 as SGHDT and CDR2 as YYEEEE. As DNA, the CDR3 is TGTGCCAGCAGTTTAGGGGCTTACGAGCAGTACTTC. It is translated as CASSLGAYEQYF.